The present TCR beta chain was sequenced within a study of cytomegalovirus exposure and HLA in healthy donors. General study results and limits: Fewer N-insertions (relative to the roughly 630-donor mean) were reportedly seen in an Asian-associated ancestry cluster in a later analysis.

V lost 6 bases, J lost 4 bases, and 14 bases lay in between. Germline V CDR1 and CDR2: SGHRS, YFSETQ. This CDR3 has 14 amino acids. The PCR had 60 Vbeta and 13 Jbeta primers. Generated by immunoSEQ multiplex PCR, the TCRdb table keeps only in-frame clones and is missing some. The table has 180,000 or so clones, roughly a tenth seen once. There were likely unrecorded immune exposures, though donors were nominally healthy when sampled. With regard to this clone: Its antigen is still unknown.

The source material was PBMCs. The V call is TRBV5-1, the J call TRBJ2-1, with D unresolved. The sequence was obtained from a woman between 25 and 40 years old in good health and CMV-seropositive. In nucleotides, the CDR3 is TGCGCCAGCACCCCCGCGCTTGTATACAATGAGCAGTTCTTC. Translation gives CASTPALVYNEQFF. Filled out from reference TRBV5-1 and TRBJ2-1, the complete variable domain reads KAGVTQTPRYLIKTRGQQVTLSCSPISGHRSVSWYQQTPGQGLQFLFEYFSETQRNKGNFPGRFSGRQFSNSRSEMNVSTLELGDSALYLCASTPALVYNEQFFGPGTRLTVL.